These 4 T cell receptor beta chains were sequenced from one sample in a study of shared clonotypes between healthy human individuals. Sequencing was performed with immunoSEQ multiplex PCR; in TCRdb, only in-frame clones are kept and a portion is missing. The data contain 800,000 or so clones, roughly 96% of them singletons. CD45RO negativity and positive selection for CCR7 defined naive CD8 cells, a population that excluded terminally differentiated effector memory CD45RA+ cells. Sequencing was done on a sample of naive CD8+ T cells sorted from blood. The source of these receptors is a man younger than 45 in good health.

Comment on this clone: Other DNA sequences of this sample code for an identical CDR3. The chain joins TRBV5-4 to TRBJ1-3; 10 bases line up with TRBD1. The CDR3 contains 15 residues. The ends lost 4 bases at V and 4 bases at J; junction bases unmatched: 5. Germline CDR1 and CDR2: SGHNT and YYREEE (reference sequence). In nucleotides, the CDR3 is TGTGCCAGCAGCCCAGGGACAGGGGTCGGAAACACCATATATTTT. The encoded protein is CASSPGTGVGNTIYF. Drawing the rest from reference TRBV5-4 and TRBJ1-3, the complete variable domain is ETGVTQSPTHLIKTRGQQVTLRCSSQSGHNTVSWYQQALGQGPQFIFQYYREEENGRGNFPPRFSGLQFPNYSSELNVNALELDDSALYLCASSPGTGVGNTIYFGEGSWLTVV.

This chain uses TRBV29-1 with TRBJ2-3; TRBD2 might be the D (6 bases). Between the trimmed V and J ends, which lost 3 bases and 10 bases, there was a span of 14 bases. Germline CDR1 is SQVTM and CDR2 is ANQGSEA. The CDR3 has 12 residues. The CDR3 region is CSVEGGLLAQYF. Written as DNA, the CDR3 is TGCAGCGTTGAGGGAGGCCTACTCGCGCAGTATTTT.

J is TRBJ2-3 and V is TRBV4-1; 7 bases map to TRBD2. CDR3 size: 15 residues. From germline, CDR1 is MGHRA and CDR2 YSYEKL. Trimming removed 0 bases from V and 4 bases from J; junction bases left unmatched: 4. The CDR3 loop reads CASSQDTSDPDTQYF. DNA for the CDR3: TGCGCCAGCAGCCAAGATACTAGCGACCCAGATACGCAGTATTTT.

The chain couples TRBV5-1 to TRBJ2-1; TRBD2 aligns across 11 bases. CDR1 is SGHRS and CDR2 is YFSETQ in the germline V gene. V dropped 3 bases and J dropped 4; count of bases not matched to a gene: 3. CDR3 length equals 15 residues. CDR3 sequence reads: CASSWGLADYNEQFF. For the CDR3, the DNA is TGCGCCAGCAGCTGGGGACTAGCGGATTACAATGAGCAGTTCTTC.